This TCR beta chain was captured in a study of shared clonotypes between healthy human individuals. About the study: Per donor, three plates held CD4 naive cells, three held CD4 memory, two held CD8 naive and one held CD8 memory.

The V gene end was trimmed by 8 bases and the J gene end by 6 bases; junction bases not matched to a gene: 11. This CDR3 is 15 amino acids long. Germline V gives CDR1 LNHNV, CDR2 YYDKDF (reference sequence). Generated by immunoSEQ multiplex PCR, the TCRdb table keeps only in-frame clones and is missing some. The repertoire consists of 1.4 million or so clones, with approximately 98.5% occurring once and the leading ten covering over 0.3%. V gene TRBV15 combines with J gene TRBJ2-1, with TRBD2 identical over 9 bases. What was sequenced was naive CD4+ T cells sorted from blood. Stated subset: CD45RA+ positively selected. The receptor was derived from a man in his thirties or forties in good health. The CDR3 nucleotides are TGTGCCACCCATAGGAGCGGGAGGAGGGGCAATGAGCAGTTCTTC. It translates to CATHRSGRRGNEQFF. The entire variable domain, with the rest obtained from reference TRBV15 and TRBJ2-1, is as follows: DAMVIQNPRYQVTQFGKPVTLSCSQTLNHNVMYWYQQKSSQAPKLLFHYYDKDFNNEADTPDNFQSRRPNTSFCFLDIRSPGLGDTAMYLCATHRSGRRGNEQFFGPGTRLTVL.